These 6 T cell receptor beta chains were all obtained from the same sample, sequenced in a study of OX40 agonist ivuxolimab in advanced cancers. The repertoire was sequenced with immunoSEQ multiplex PCR; TCRdb's copy has only in-frame clones and lacks some. The data contain about 46,000 clones, 90% to 95% of them singletons. The source material was CD4+ or CD8+ T cells sorted from blood, sampled in a trial of the OX40 agonist ivuxolimab. The receptors were gathered from an adult with an advanced solid tumor such as melanoma, head and neck, liver or kidney cancer.

V is TRBV4-3 and J is TRBJ2-7, with 9 nucleotides matching TRBD2. The trim removed 0 bases at V and 2 bases at J, leaving 5 bases unmatched. This CDR3 has 16 residues. Germline CDR1 is LGHNA and CDR2 is YSLEER. The CDR3 sequence: CASSQDTSGSTYEQYF. The CDR3 DNA follows: TGCGCCAGCAGCCAAGATACTAGCGGGTCTACCTACGAGCAGTACTTC.

This rearrangement joins TRBV4-3 to TRBJ2-4, with D unclear. Germline V CDR1 and CDR2: LGHNA, YSLEER. The V end lost 0 bases, the J end lost 7 bases, and 7 bases lay between the germline ends. The CDR3 has 13 amino acids. DNA for the CDR3: TGCGCCAGCAGCCAAGATCACGGCAACATTCAGTACTTC. Amino acid sequence: CASSQDHGNIQYF.

The chain recombines TRBV29-1 with TRBJ2-1; 7 nucleotides agree with TRBD1. CDR3 length equals 15 residues. J gave up 2 bases and V 0 bases, and 4 bases lay outside the gene matches. The germline V gene has CDR1 SQVTM and CDR2 ANQGSEA. For the CDR3, the DNA is TGCAGCGTTGAAGATCAGGGGGTAACCTACAATGAGCAGTTCTTC. The encoded protein is CSVEDQGVTYNEQFF.

This chain connects TRBV19 to TRBJ1-1; TRBD1 matches 7 bases. Germline V gene data show CDR1 as LNHDA and CDR2 as SQIVND (reference sequence). The CDR3 runs to 15 residues. The J segment lost 0 bases and the V segment lost 4 bases, leaving 5 bases of the junction unmatched. CDR3 region: CASSTDRELNTEAFF. CDR3 bases: TGTGCCAGTAGTACTGACAGGGAGCTGAACACTGAAGCTTTCTTT. The variable domain in full, with the rest retrieved from reference TRBV19 and TRBJ1-1, is DGGITQSPKYLFRKEGQNVTLSCEQNLNHDAMYWYRQDPGQGLRLIYYSQIVNDFQKGDIAEGYSVSREKKESFPLTVTSAQKNPTAFYLCASSTDRELNTEAFFGQGTRLTVV.

The chain recombines TRBV6-1 with TRBJ2-2, with TRBD1 identical over 9 bases. J lost 4 bases, V lost 4 bases, and 4 bases had no gene match. Germline V gives CDR1 MNHNS, CDR2 SASEGT. This CDR3 is built from 15 residues. The CDR3 is CASSVGQGFTGELFF. In DNA, the CDR3 is TGTGCCAGCAGTGTGGGACAGGGCTTCACCGGGGAGCTGTTTTTT.

The gene calls are TRBV9 and TRBJ1-1; unclear D gene. V was shortened by 3 bases and J by 1 base, with 7 bases between the two germline ends. CDR1 and CDR2 (germline): SGDLS, YYNGEE. There are 13 residues in the CDR3. The CDR3 DNA follows: TGTGCCAGCAGCGATGGTTCGAACACTGAAGCTTTCTTT. Residues: CASSDGSNTEAFF.